This TCR beta chain derives from a study of T cells after posttransplantation cyclophosphamide. Cyclophosphamide on days +3 and +4 followed busulfan-fludarabine conditioning and a marrow graft. Study outcomes and limitations: Skin or GI-infiltrating T cells shared few TRB sequences with blood. TRB clonality was highly associated with recipient CMV seropositivity and reactivation. Donor CD8+ memory clones often dominated recipient blood repertoires at later times.

The CDR3 has 18 residues. V was clipped by 4 bases and J by 2 bases, with 24 bases between them. Germline-derived CDR1 and CDR2 are WSHSY and SAAADI. Assay: immunoSEQ multiplex PCR; the TCRdb copy retains only in-frame clones and omits some. The sample shows about 25,000 clones, no singletons; the ten largest hold around 1.7%. This clone was picked up many times. The antigen is not known. The source was PBMCs, collected after allogeneic stem cell transplant with posttransplant cyclophosphamide. This clonotype was obtained from a male patient in his late teens or twenties who received an allogeneic stem cell transplant from a related donor, was CMV-positive, and had no GVHD. Some T cells may be transferred from the graft donor. The rearrangement links TRBV10-2 to TRBJ2-7; a possible D gene is TRBD2 (6 bases). The CDR3 protein is CASSGSLATDYVAYEQYF. The CDR3, as DNA: TGCGCCAGCAGTGGGAGCCTAGCGACCGATTACGTCGCCTACGAGCAGTACTTC.